This TCR beta chain was retrieved from a study of blood T cell repertoires in COVID-19. As for the study in general: T cells, B-cell-depleted T cells, or PBMCs provided the cDNA or gDNA that served as material.

The method was immunoSEQ multiplex PCR; TCRdb's version includes in-frame clones alone and lacks a portion of them. Of about 200,000 clones listed, approximately 90% were seen once; the top ten hold 5.5% to 8%. CDR3 length: 16 residues. Trimming shortened V by 0 bases and J by 3 bases, and 12 bases separated the two germline ends. Germline CDR1 reads MNHNY; CDR2 reads SVGAGI (reference sequence). The clonotype comes from a man aged 55 to 69 who had recovered from COVID-19. Sequencing input: peripheral blood. The V call is TRBV6-6, the J call TRBJ2-1, with D perhaps TRBD2 (5 bases). CDR3 amino acids: CASSYSLGSGYNEQFF. CDR3 nucleotide sequence: TGTGCCAGCAGTTACTCGCTGGGAAGCGGCTACAATGAGCAGTTCTTC.